This TCR beta chain was obtained from a study of shared clonotypes between healthy human individuals. Looking at the study overall: The plates for each donor numbered three CD4 naive, three CD4 memory, two CD8 naive and one CD8 memory.

Every immunoSEQ plate was one replicate of a subset's evenly spread DNA. TCRdb keeps only in-frame clones here, not all; method: immunoSEQ multiplex PCR. The sample has 1.5 million to 2.5 million clones, roughly 94% seen once. It was CD45RO-negative cells, positively selected for CCR7, that made up naive CD8 cells, with terminally differentiated effector memory CD45RA+ cells excluded. Germline CDR1 MNHNY, CDR2 SVGAGI (reference sequence). After removal of 0 bases from V and 7 bases from J, the junction contained 2 bases not matched to a gene. The CDR3 consists of 14 residues. The TCR sequence derives from a man between 18 and 29 years old in good health. This chain connects TRBV6-6 to TRBJ1-5, with TRBD1 matching 8 bases. The sample consisted of naive CD8+ T cells sorted from blood. The CDR3 sequence: CASSYSTGEQPQHF. The DNA of the CDR3 is TGTGCCAGCAGTTACTCGACAGGGGAGCAGCCCCAGCATTTT.